This TCR beta chain was identified during a study of T-cell memory formation after mild COVID-19. Overall study context: Across donors, TCR clusters were largely donor specific.

The CDR3 totals 16 residues. V was clipped by 2 bases and J by 5 bases; unmatched bases: 7. Germline CDR1 reads LGHDT; CDR2 reads YNNKEL (reference sequence). Study-wide results and caveats: Second-wave clones with a day 37 peak had unconfirmed SARS-CoV-2 specificity. The study detected some responding clones in pre-infection memory, suggesting cross-reactive memory joined.

One entry per CDR3 protein results from TCRdb running MiXCR on the 5' RACE reads. This sample yields 300,000 to 350,000 distinct CDR3 sequences, of which around 15% are seen a single time; roughly a fifth belongs to the top ten. In the case of this clonotype: Its antigen is unidentified.

The specimen was PBMCs or a T cell subset sorted from them (not recorded which). This receptor was taken from a man in his late teens or twenties who had mild COVID-19 (a few samples of this study predate the infection). Cell type and time point are not known. The chain links TRBV3-1 to TRBJ1-1; 11 nucleotides line up with TRBD1. The CDR3 region has the DNA TGTGCCAGCAGCCAACCTCCGGGACAGGGGGGAACTGAAGCTTTCTTT. It encodes CASSQPPGQGGTEAFF. Full variable domain (outside the CDR3, taken from reference TRBV3-1 and TRBJ1-1): DTAVSQTPKYLVTQMGNDKSIKCEQNLGHDTMYWYKQDSKKFLKIMFSYNNKELIINETVPNRFSPKSPDKAHLNLHINSLELGDSAVYFCASSQPPGQGGTEAFFGQGTRLTVV.